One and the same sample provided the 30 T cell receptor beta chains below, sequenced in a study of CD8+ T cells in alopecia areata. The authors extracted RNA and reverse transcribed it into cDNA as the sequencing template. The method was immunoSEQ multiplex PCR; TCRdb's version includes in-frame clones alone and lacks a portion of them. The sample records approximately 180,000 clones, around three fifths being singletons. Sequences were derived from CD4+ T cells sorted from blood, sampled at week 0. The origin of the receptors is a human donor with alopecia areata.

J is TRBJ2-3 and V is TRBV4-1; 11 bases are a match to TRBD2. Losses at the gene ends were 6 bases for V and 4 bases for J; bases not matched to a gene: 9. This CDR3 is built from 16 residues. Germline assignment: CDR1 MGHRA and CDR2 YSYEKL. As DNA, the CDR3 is TGCGCCAGCAGGGACGTTAGCGGGGGGGTGCCAGATACGCAGTATTTT. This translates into CASRDVSGGVPDTQYF.

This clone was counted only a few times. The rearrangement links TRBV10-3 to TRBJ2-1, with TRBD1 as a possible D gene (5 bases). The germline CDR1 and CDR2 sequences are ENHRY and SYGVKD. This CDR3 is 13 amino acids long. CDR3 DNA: TGTGCGAGTACAGGTCGCTCCTACAATGAGCAGTTCTTC. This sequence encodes CASTGRSYNEQFF.

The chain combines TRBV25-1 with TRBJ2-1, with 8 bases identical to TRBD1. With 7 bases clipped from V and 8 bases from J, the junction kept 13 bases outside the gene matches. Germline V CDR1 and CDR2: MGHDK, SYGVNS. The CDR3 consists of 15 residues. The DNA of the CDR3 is TGTGCCAGCAACTCCGGACAGGGTGCTCCCCATGAGCAGTTCTTC. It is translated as CASNSGQGAPHEQFF.

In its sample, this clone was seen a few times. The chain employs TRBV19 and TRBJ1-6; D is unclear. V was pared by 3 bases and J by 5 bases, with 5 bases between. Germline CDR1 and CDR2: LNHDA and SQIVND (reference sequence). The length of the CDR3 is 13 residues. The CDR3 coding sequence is TGTGCCAGTAGTATCCGGCATAATTCACCCCTCCACTTT. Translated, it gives CASSIRHNSPLHF.

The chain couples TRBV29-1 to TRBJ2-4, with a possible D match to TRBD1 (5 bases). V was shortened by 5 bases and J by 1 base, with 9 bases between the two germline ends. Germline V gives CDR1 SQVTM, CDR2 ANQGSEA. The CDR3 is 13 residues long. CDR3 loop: CSVRSGAKNIQYF. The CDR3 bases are TGCAGCGTTAGGTCAGGGGCCAAAAACATTCAGTACTTC.

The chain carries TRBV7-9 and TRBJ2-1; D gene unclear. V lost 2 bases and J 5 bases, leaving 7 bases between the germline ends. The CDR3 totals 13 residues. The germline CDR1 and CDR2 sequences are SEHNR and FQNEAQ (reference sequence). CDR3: CASSLRADNEQFF. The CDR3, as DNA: TGTGCCAGCAGCTTAAGGGCGGACAATGAGCAGTTCTTC.

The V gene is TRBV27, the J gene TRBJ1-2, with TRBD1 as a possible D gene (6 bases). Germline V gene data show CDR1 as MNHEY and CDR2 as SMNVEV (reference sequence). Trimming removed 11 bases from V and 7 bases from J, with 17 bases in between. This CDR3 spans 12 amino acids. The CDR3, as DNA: TGTGCCTTATCTAGGGGCAGGGGTGGCTACACCTTC. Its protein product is CALSRGRGGYTF.

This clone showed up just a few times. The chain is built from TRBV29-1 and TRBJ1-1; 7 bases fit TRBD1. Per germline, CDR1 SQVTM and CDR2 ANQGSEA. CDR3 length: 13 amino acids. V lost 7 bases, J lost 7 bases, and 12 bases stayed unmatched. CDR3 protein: CSAKTGALGEAFF. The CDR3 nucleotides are TGCAGCGCTAAAACAGGGGCCTTGGGTGAAGCTTTCTTT.

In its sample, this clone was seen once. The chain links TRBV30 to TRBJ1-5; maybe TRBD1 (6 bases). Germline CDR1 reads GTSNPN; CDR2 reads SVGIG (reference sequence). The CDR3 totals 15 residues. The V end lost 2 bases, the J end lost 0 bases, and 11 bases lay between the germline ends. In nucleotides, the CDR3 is TGTGCCTGGAGTCTACAGGGTTATAGCAATCAGCCCCAGCATTTT. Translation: CAWSLQGYSNQPQHF.

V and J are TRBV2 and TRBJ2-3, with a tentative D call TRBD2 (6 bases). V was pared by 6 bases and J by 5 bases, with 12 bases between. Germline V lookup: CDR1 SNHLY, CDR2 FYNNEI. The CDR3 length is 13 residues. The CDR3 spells CASRADGRDTQYF. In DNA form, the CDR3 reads TGTGCCAGCAGGGCGGACGGGAGAGATACGCAGTATTTT.

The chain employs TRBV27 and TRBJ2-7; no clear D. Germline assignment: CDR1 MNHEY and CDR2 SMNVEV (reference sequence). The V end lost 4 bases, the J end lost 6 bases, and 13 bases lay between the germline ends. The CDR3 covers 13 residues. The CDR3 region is CASSYQSWGEQYF. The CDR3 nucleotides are TGTGCCAGCAGTTACCAGTCTTGGGGCGAGCAGTACTTC.

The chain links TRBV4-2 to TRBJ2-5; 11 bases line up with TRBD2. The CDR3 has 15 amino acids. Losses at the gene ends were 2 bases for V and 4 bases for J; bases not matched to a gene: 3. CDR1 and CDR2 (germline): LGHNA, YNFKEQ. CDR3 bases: TGTGCCAGCAGCCAAATAGCGGGGGGGACAGAGACCCAGTACTTC. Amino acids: CASSQIAGGTETQYF.

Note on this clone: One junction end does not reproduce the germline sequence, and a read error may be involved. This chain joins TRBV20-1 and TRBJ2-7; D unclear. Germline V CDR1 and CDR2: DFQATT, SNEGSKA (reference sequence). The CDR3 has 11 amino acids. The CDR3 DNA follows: TGCAGTGTTAGAGGTGGTTACGAGCAGTACTTC. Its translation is CSVRGGYEQYF.

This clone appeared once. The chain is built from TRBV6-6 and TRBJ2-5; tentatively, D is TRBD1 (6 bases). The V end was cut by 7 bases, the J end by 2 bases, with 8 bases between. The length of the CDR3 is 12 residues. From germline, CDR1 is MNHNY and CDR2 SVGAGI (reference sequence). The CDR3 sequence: CASKGEQETQYF. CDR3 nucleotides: TGTGCCAGCAAGGGGGAGCAAGAGACCCAGTACTTC.

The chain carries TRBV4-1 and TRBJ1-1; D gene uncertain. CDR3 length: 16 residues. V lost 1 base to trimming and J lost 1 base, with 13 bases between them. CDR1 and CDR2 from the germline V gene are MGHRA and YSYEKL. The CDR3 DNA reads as TGCGCCAGCAGCCAAGCCGGCCAAAAACGGAACACTGAAGCTTTCTTT. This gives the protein CASSQAGQKRNTEAFF.

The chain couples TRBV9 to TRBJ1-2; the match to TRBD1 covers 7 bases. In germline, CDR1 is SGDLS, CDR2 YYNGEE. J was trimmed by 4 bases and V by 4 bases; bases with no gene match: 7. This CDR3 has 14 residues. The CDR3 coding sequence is TGTGCCAGCAGCCCAACGGACAGGAGCTATGGCTACACCTTC. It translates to CASSPTDRSYGYTF.

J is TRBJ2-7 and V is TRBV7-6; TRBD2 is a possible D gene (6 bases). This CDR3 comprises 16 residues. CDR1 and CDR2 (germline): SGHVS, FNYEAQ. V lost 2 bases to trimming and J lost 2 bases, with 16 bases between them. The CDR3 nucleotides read TGTGCCAGCAGCTTAACGTCGGGGGTAGGTACCTACGAGCAGTACTTC. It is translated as CASSLTSGVGTYEQYF.

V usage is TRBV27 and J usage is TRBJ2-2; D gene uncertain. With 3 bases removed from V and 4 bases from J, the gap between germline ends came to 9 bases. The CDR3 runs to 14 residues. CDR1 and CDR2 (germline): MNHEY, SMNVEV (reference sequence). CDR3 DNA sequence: TGTGCCAGCAGTTTTCACCGAGGCACCGGGGAGCTGTTTTTT. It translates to CASSFHRGTGELFF.

The CDR3 sequence is CASRSHRDTGELFF. CDR3 in DNA: TGTGCCAGCAGAAGCCACAGGGACACCGGGGAGCTGTTTTTT. The chain combines TRBV9 with TRBJ2-2; D might be TRBD1 (6 bases). The CDR3 length is 14 residues. From germline, CDR1 is SGDLS and CDR2 YYNGEE. The V end was cut by 5 bases, the J end by 3 bases, with 11 bases between.

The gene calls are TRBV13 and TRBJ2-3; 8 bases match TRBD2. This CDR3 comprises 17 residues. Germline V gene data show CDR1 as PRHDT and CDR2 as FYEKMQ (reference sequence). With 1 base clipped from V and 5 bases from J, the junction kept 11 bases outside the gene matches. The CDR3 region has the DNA TGTGCCAGCAGCTTAGAAGACGACGGGGGGGCCAAAGATACGCAGTATTTT. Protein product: CASSLEDDGGAKDTQYF.

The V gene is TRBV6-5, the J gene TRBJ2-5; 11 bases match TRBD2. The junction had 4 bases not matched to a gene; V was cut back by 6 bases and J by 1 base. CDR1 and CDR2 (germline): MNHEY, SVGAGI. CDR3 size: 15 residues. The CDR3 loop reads CASSPTSGTQETQYF. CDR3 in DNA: TGTGCCAGCAGCCCGACTAGCGGGACCCAAGAGACCCAGTACTTC.

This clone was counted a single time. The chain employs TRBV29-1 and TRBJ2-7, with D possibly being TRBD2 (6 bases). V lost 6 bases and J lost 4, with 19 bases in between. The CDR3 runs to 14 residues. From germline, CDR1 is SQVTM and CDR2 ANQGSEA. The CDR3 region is CSVLPSGVVYEQYF. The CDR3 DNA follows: TGCAGCGTCCTCCCATCGGGGGTTGTTTACGAGCAGTACTTC.

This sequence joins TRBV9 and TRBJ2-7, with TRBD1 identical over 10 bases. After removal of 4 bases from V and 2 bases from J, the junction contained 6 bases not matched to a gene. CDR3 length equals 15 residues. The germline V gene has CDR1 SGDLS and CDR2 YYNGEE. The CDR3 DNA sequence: TGTGCCAGCAGCCCGGGGACAGGGGTTCCCTACGAGCAGTACTTC. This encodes CASSPGTGVPYEQYF.

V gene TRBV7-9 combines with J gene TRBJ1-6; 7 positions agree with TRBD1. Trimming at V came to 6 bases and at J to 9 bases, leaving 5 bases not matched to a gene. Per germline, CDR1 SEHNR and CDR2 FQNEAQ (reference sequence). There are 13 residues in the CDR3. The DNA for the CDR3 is TGTGCCAGCAGAAGGGACAGCCGTTCACCCCTCCACTTT. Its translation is CASRRDSRSPLHF.

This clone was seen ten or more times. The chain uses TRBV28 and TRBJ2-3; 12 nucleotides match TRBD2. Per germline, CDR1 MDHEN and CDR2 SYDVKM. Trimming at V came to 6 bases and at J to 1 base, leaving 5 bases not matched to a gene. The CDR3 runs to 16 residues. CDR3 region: CASSKLAGGRTDTQYF. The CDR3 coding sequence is TGTGCCAGCAGCAAGCTAGCGGGGGGGCGCACAGATACGCAGTATTTT.

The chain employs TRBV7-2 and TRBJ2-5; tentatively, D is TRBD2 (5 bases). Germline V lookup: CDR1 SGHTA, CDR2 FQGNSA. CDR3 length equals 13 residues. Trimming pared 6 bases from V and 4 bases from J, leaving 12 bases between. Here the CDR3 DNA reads TGTGCCAGCAGTTCCTCGGGGTCAGAGACCCAGTACTTC. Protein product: CASSSSGSETQYF. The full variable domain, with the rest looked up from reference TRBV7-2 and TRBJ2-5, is GAGVSQSPSNKVTEKGKDVELRCDPISGHTALYWYRQSLGQGLEFLIYFQGNSAPDKSGLPSDRFSAERTGGSVSTLTIQRTQQEDSAVYLCASSSSGSETQYFGPGTRLLVL.

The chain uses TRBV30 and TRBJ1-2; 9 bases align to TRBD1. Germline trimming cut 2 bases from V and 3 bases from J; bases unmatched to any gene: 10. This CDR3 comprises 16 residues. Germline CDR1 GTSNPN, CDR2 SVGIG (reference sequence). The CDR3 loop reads CAWSFQQGQGHYGYTF. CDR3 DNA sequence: TGTGCCTGGAGTTTTCAACAGGGACAGGGACACTATGGCTACACCTTC.

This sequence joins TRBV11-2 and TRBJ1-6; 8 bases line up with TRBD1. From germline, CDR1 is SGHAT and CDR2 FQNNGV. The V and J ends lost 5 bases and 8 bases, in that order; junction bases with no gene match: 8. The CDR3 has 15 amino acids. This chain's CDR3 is CASSDLNRGYSPLHF. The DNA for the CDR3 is TGTGCCAGCAGCGATCTTAACAGGGGGTATTCACCCCTCCACTTT.

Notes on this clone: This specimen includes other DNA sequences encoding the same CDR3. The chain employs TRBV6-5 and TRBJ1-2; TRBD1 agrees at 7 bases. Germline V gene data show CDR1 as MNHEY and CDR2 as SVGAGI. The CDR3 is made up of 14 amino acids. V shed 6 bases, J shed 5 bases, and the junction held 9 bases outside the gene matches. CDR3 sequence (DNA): TGTGCCAGCAGGACCGGGACAGAGACGTATGGCTACACCTTC. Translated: CASRTGTETYGYTF.

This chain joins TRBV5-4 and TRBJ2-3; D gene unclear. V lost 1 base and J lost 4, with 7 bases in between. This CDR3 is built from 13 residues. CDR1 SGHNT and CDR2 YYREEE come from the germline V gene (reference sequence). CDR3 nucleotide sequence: TGTGCCAGCAGCTTGAGAGAGCCAGATACGCAGTATTTT. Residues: CASSLREPDTQYF.